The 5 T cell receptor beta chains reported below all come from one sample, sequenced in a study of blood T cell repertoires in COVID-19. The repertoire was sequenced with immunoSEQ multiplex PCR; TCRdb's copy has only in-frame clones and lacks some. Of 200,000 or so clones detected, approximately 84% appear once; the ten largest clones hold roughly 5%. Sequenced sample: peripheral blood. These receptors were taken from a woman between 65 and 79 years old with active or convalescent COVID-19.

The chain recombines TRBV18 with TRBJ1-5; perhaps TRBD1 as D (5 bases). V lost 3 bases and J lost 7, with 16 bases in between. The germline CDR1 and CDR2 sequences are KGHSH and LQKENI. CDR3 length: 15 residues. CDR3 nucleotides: TGTGCCAGCTCACCGGGAGGGCTTGAGGGGCAGCCCCAGCATTTT. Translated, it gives CASSPGGLEGQPQHF.

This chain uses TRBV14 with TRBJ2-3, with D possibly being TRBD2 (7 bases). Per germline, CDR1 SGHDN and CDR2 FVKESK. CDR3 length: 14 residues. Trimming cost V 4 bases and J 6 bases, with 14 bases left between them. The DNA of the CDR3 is TGTGCCAGCAGCCCCGGGGGGCCCCTGGATACGCAGTATTTT. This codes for CASSPGGPLDTQYF.

The CDR3: CASSLASLSTDTQYF. The CDR3 DNA sequence: TGCGCCAGCAGCTTGGCATCACTATCCACAGATACGCAGTATTTT. The chain has TRBV5-1 and TRBJ2-3; no definite D call. The V gene lost 0 bases and the J gene lost 2 bases, with 10 bases spanning the gap. CDR1 is SGHRS and CDR2 is YFSETQ in the germline V gene. CDR3 length: 15 residues.

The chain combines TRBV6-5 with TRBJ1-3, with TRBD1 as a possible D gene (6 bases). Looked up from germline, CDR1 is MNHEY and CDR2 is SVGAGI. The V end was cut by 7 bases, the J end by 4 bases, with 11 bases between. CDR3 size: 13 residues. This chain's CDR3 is CASTDSSGNTIYF. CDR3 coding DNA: TGTGCCAGCACGGACAGCTCCGGAAACACCATATATTTT.

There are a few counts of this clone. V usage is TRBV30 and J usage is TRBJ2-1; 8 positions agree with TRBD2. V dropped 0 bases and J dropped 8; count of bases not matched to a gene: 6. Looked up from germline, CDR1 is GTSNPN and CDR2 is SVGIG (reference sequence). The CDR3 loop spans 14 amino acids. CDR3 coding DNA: TGTGCCTGGAGTGTGGTAGCGGGAAGCGATGAGCAGTTCTTC. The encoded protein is CAWSVVAGSDEQFF.